These T cell receptor beta chains were read from a single sample in a study of long-term antiretroviral therapy in people with HIV. The method was immunoSEQ multiplex PCR; TCRdb's version includes in-frame clones alone and lacks a portion of them. The sample holds about 14,000 clones, approximately 88% seen once. Sequenced here: unsorted PBMCs, sampled 6.2 years after starting antiretroviral therapy. These receptors all come from a man aged 35-49 years with HIV. CDR3s include the opening cysteine and the closing phenylalanine or tryptophan. A D gene is named only where the DNA matches it firmly. The listing skips clone size in some rows; elsewhere it reads once, few, many or a size class.

cdr3_aa cdr3_nt j_call d_call v_call clone_size
CASSGGQAGGNTIYF TGTGCCAGCAGCGGAGGACAGGCAGGGGGAAACACCATATATTTT TRBJ1-3 TRBD1 TRBV7-9 -
CASSFNTDTQYF TGTGCCAGCAGCTTCAACACAGATACGCAGTATTTT TRBJ2-3 - TRBV9 -
CASSRDYSTGELFF TGTGCCAGCAGCCGGGACTATTCGACCGGGGAGCTGTTTTTT TRBJ2-2 TRBD2 TRBV7-2 -
CASGSQEGYEQYF TGTGCCAGCGGTTCACAGGAGGGCTACGAGCAGTACTTC TRBJ2-7 - TRBV5-5 -
CASSISVMNTEAFF TGTGCCAGTAGTATAAGTGTCATGAACACTGAAGCTTTCTTT TRBJ1-1 - TRBV19 -
CAWSYLDRHRSTNEKLFF TGTGCCTGGAGTTATCTTGACAGACATCGTTCAACTAATGAAAAACTGTTTTTT TRBJ1-4 - TRBV30 -
CASSIAQGPQEQYF TGTGCCAGTAGTATAGCACAGGGTCCGCAGGAGCAGTACTTC TRBJ2-7 - TRBV19 -
CAIRDTGAYEQYF TGTGCCATCAGGGACACGGGGGCCTACGAGCAGTACTTC TRBJ2-7 - TRBV10-3 -
CASSVQQNYGYTF TGTGCCAGCAGTGTACAGCAAAACTATGGCTACACCTTC TRBJ1-2 - TRBV27 -
CASSFTGEANEKLFF TGCGCCAGCAGCTTTACAGGGGAAGCTAATGAAAAACTGTTTTTT TRBJ1-4 TRBD1 TRBV5-1 -
CASSFRTGPYLNEKLFF TGTGCCAGCAGTTTCCGGACAGGGCCTTACTTAAATGAAAAACTGTTTTTT TRBJ1-4 TRBD1 TRBV28 -
CATTTGTSGRIKTQYF TGTGCCACCACTACCGGGACTAGCGGGAGAATTAAGACCCAGTACTTC TRBJ2-5 TRBD2 TRBV2 -
CASSSLLAGGVDTQYF TGCGCCAGCAGCTCCTTACTAGCGGGAGGTGTGGATACGCAGTATTTT TRBJ2-3 TRBD2 TRBV5-1 -
CASSPGLAGAYNEQFF TGTGCCAGCTCACCAGGACTAGCGGGAGCCTACAATGAGCAGTTCTTC TRBJ2-1 TRBD2 TRBV18 -
CATSAEAGVGYEQYF TGTGCCACCAGCGCTGAAGCGGGAGTGGGCTACGAGCAGTACTTC TRBJ2-7 TRBD2 TRBV15 -
CASSLSLAQETQYF TGTGCCAGCAGTTTGTCGCTAGCCCAAGAGACCCAGTACTTC TRBJ2-5 - TRBV28 -
CASGMSGGREQFF TGTGCCAGCGGGATGTCAGGGGGCCGTGAGCAGTTCTTC TRBJ2-1 TRBD1 TRBV2 -
CASSGGTSGSTWETQYF TGTGCCAGCAGCGGTGGGACTAGCGGGAGTACTTGGGAGACCCAGTACTTC TRBJ2-5 TRBD2 TRBV9 -
CASSVVETLGMAFF TGTGCCAGCAGCGTAGTCGAAACTCTTGGGATGGCTTTCTTT TRBJ1-1 - TRBV9 once
CASSVDGTGIKETQYF TGTGCCAGCAGCGTAGACGGGACAGGGATAAAAGAGACCCAGTACTTC TRBJ2-5 TRBD1 TRBV9 -
CASSIGQGGAFF TGCGCCAGCAGCATAGGACAGGGGGGAGCTTTCTTT TRBJ1-1 TRBD1 TRBV5-1 -
CASSPPGLAGVSEQFF TGCGCCAGCAGCCCACCGGGACTAGCGGGAGTTAGTGAGCAGTTCTTC TRBJ2-1 TRBD2 TRBV5-1 -
CASSDGLAGNSYEQYF TGTGCCAGCAGCGACGGACTAGCGGGAAACTCCTACGAGCAGTACTTC TRBJ2-7 TRBD2 TRBV5-7 -
CASSHTGETYEQYF TGCGCCAGCAGCCATACAGGGGAAACCTACGAGCAGTACTTC TRBJ2-7 TRBD1 TRBV4-1 -
CATWDRGNFYEQYF TGTGCCACATGGGACAGGGGGAATTTCTACGAGCAGTACTTC TRBJ2-7 TRBD1 TRBV28 -
CSPHEQFF TGTAGTCCCCATGAGCAGTTCTTC TRBJ2-1 - TRBV7-3 -
CASSGQQVASGNTIYF TGTGCCAGCAGCGGACAACAGGTGGCTTCTGGAAACACCATATATTTT TRBJ1-3 - TRBV7-9 -
CASSLGEWTEAFF TGTGCCAGCAGTTTGGGGGAATGGACTGAAGCTTTCTTT TRBJ1-1 - TRBV27 once
CASSHRRGLGETQYF TGTGCCAGCAGCCACCGCAGGGGGCTCGGGGAGACCCAGTACTTC TRBJ2-5 TRBD1 TRBV14 -
CASSTFGSYEQYF TGTGCCAGCAGTACCTTCGGATCCTACGAGCAGTACTTC TRBJ2-7 - TRBV7-6 -
CASRNTGTGIYGYTF TGTGCCAGCAGAAATACCGGGACAGGGATCTATGGCTACACCTTC TRBJ1-2 TRBD1 TRBV7-8 -
CASSSRASQPQHF TGTGCCAGCAGTTCCAGGGCGTCTCAGCCCCAGCATTTT TRBJ1-5 - TRBV27 -
CASSSGGLATQYF TGTGCCAGCAGTTCCGGGGGGCTAGCGACGCAGTATTTT TRBJ2-3 - TRBV27 -
CSVGDQGGNIQYF TGCAGCGTTGGAGATCAGGGAGGAAACATTCAGTACTTC TRBJ2-4 - TRBV29-1 -
CASSPPAGGSYEQYF TGTGCCAGCTCACCCCCGGCGGGAGGCTCCTACGAGCAGTACTTC TRBJ2-7 TRBD2 TRBV18 once
CASSYSENEQYF TGTGCCAGCAGTTACTCTGAAAACGAGCAGTACTTC TRBJ2-7 - TRBV10-3 -
CASSPQQFTYEQYF TGTGCCAGTAGTCCCCAACAGTTCACCTACGAGCAGTACTTC TRBJ2-7 - TRBV19 -
CVTGSDEQFF TGTGTCACAGGGAGCGATGAGCAGTTCTTC TRBJ2-1 - TRBV7-9 -
CASSLGLAADTQYF TGTGCCAGCAGCTTAGGTTTGGCGGCAGATACGCAGTATTTT TRBJ2-3 - TRBV7-9 -
CASSWTVGNTGELFF TGTGCCAGCAGCTGGACAGTCGGGAATACCGGGGAGCTGTTTTTT TRBJ2-2 - TRBV5-6 -
CASSLKDEQYF TGTGCCAGCAGCTTGAAGGACGAGCAGTACTTC TRBJ2-7 - TRBV5-5 -
CASSLNAGLPGADTQYF TGTGCCAGCAGCTTAAACGCGGGCCTCCCAGGGGCAGATACGCAGTATTTT TRBJ2-3 - TRBV7-3 -